Presented here are 5 T cell receptor beta chains from one specimen sequenced in a study of breast tumors, draining lymph nodes, adjacent tissues. TCRdb re-derived calls from the multiplex PCR reads in MiXCR, one entry per CDR3 protein. The profile shows roughly 17,000 distinct CDR3 sequences, 55% to 75% of them singletons. Material for sequencing was tumor-adjacent breast tissue. Receptors were obtained from a female donor with breast cancer. Some clones in this sample may be carry-over from other donors' samples.

This clonotype is medium-sized within its sample. The CDR3 sequence is CASSLENLGGRGNTIYF. Here the CDR3 DNA reads TGTGCCAGCAGCTTAGAGAATTTGGGGGGAAGAGGAAACACCATATATTTT. The chain employs TRBV7-2 and TRBJ1-3, with D perhaps matching TRBD1 (5 bases). V shed 1 base and J shed 4 bases, with 17 bases lying between them. In germline, CDR1 is SGHTA, CDR2 FQGNSA. The length of the CDR3 is 17 residues.

This chain joins TRBV7-3 and TRBJ1-6; 10 nucleotides align to TRBD1. Germline V gene lookup returns CDR1 SGHTA and CDR2 FQGTGA. The CDR3 has 15 amino acids. V lost 5 bases and J lost 10; bases outside the gene matches: 8. CDR3 protein: CASSESGTGVSPLHF. DNA of the CDR3: TGTGCCAGCAGCGAGTCCGGGACAGGGGTCTCACCCCTCCACTTT. The full variable domain, rest sourced from reference TRBV7-3 and TRBJ1-6, is GAGVSQTPSNKVTEKGKYVELRCDPISGHTALYWYRQSLGQGPEFLIYFQGTGAADDSGLPNDRFFAVRPEGSVSTLKIQRTERGDSAVYLCASSESGTGVSPLHFGNGTRLTVT.

This clonotype was recorded at least ten times. The chain recombines TRBV7-9 with TRBJ2-1; TRBD2 is a possible D gene (7 bases). From germline, CDR1 is SEHNR and CDR2 FQNEAQ (reference sequence). The V and J ends lost 5 bases and 8 bases respectively, with 22 bases between them. The CDR3 contains 16 residues. The CDR3 here is CASSQILLGGGDEQFF. The CDR3 region has the DNA TGTGCCAGCAGCCAGATCCTCTTAGGAGGGGGGGATGAGCAGTTCTTC. Full variable domain (rest looked up from reference TRBV7-9 and TRBJ2-1): DTGVSQNPRHKITKRGQNVTFRCDPISEHNRLYWYRQTLGQGPEFLTYFQNEAQLEKSRLLSDRFSAERPKGSFSTLEIQRTEQGDSAMYLCASSQILLGGGDEQFFGPGTRLTVL.

The chain has TRBV29-1 and TRBJ1-2; D is ambiguous. The CDR3 has 10 amino acids. The V gene lost 4 bases and the J gene lost 7 bases, with 7 bases spanning the gap. In germline, CDR1 is SQVTM, CDR2 ANQGSEA. CDR3: CSVGYGGYTF. Written as DNA, the CDR3 is TGCAGCGTTGGTTACGGTGGCTACACCTTC.

This rearrangement joins TRBV18 to TRBJ2-1, with 10 nucleotides matching TRBD1. The CDR3 is 15 residues long. Germline V gene sequence: CDR1 KGHSH, CDR2 LQKENI. V gave up 4 bases and J gave up 5 bases; unmatched junction bases: 5. The CDR3: CASSRDRGSDNEQFF. The CDR3 region has the DNA TGTGCCAGCTCACGGGACAGGGGATCCGACAATGAGCAGTTCTTC.